These 18 T cell receptor beta chains share one sample of origin, sequenced in a study of technical replicates of blood from a few donors (dated by TCRdb to 2017 to 2019). The library was generated by the immunoSEQ multiplex PCR assay. The table comes from immuneACCESS by way of TCRdb, which keeps in-frame sequences with V and J called. Part of the clones is missing from these tables; in studies checked, under half for an unresolved V gene and the rest for unknown reasons. The sample profile shows 85,000 to 100,000 clones; approximately 94% of them were found once. The ten top clones hold less than 0.25% of the sample. Specimen: T cells isolated from PBMCs. The receptors shown here come from a human donor in good health.

CDR3 loop: CASSPLETQYF. As DNA, the CDR3 is TGTGCCAGCAGCCCTTTGGAGACCCAGTACTTC. This sequence joins TRBV6-1 and TRBJ2-5; no definite D call. Germline values: CDR1 MNHNS, CDR2 SASEGT. The CDR3 covers 11 residues. V was cut by 6 bases and J by 5 bases, with 7 bases left in between.

The rearrangement links TRBV5-1 to TRBJ1-1; tentatively, D is TRBD1 (5 bases). Germline CDR1 is SGHRS and CDR2 is YFSETQ. This CDR3 has 15 amino acids. The germline V and J ends were trimmed by 0 bases and 3 bases, with 12 bases remaining between them. The CDR3 DNA sequence: TGCGCCAGCAGCTTGGGCCCGGGGGGTTACACTGAAGCTTTCTTT. It specifies CASSLGPGGYTEAFF. The full variable domain, in which reference TRBV5-1 and TRBJ1-1 provide the parts outside the CDR3, is KAGVTQTPRYLIKTRGQQVTLSCSPISGHRSVSWYQQTPGQGLQFLFEYFSETQRNKGNFPGRFSGRQFSNSRSEMNVSTLELGDSALYLCASSLGPGGYTEAFFGQGTRLTVV.

This chain links TRBV5-1 with TRBJ1-2; D is ambiguous. V was trimmed by 5 bases and J by 5 bases, leaving 16 bases between them. The CDR3 loop spans 14 amino acids. Germline V gene data show CDR1 as SGHRS and CDR2 as YFSETQ. CDR3 in amino acids: CASRVGLAKYGYTF. The CDR3 DNA follows: TGCGCCAGCAGGGTAGGACTGGCGAAGTATGGCTACACCTTC.

The gene calls are TRBV13 and TRBJ2-7, with 9 bases identical to TRBD2. CDR1 PRHDT and CDR2 FYEKMQ come from the germline V gene (reference sequence). The CDR3 is 15 residues long. V shed 3 bases, J shed 0 bases, and the junction held 3 bases outside the gene matches. CDR3 DNA sequence: TGTGCCAGCAGCTTCCATAGCGGGGGCTCCTACGAGCAGTACTTC. Translation gives CASSFHSGGSYEQYF.

The V call is TRBV11-2, the J call TRBJ2-7; possible D gene TRBD2, 5 bases. The CDR3 runs to 13 residues. Germline lookup yields CDR1 SGHAT and CDR2 FQNNGV. Trimming took 3 bases from V and 1 from J, leaving 7 bases between them. The CDR3 region has the DNA TGTGCCAGCAGCTTCAGAGGGTCCTACGAGCAGTACTTC. Amino acid sequence: CASSFRGSYEQYF.

The chain employs TRBV4-1 and TRBJ1-5; D possibly corresponds to TRBD1 (6 bases). CDR3 length: 15 residues. The ends were cut back, 0 bases at V and 7 bases at J, with 13 bases in the middle. Germline lookup yields CDR1 MGHRA and CDR2 YSYEKL. CDR3 in DNA: TGCGCCAGCAGCCAAGATCGGGGGGCGGGACAGCCCCAGCATTTT. Protein product: CASSQDRGAGQPQHF.

This chain joins TRBV5-5 and TRBJ1-1; D gene uncertain. Germline V lookup: CDR1 SGHKS, CDR2 YYEKEE (reference sequence). The CDR3 runs 14 residues. V was clipped by 2 bases and J by 5 bases, with 13 bases between them. CDR3 coding DNA: TGTGCCAGCAGCTTTACTGAAATTTATACTGAAGCTTTCTTT. This encodes CASSFTEIYTEAFF.

This clone was counted once. The chain is built from TRBV6-5 and TRBJ2-7; the match to TRBD2 covers 7 bases. This CDR3 spans 15 amino acids. The V and J ends lost 8 bases and 1 base, in that order; junction bases with no gene match: 11. Germline CDR1 MNHEY, CDR2 SVGAGI. The DNA of the CDR3 is TGTGCCAGCTGGGGGGGAGTACAAGGTTCCTACGAGCAGTACTTC. It specifies CASWGGVQGSYEQYF.

The chain uses TRBV6-1 and TRBJ1-1, with 8 bases fitting TRBD1. Looked up from germline, CDR1 is MNHNS and CDR2 is SASEGT. V dropped 3 bases and J dropped 6; count of bases not matched to a gene: 9. The CDR3 runs to 15 residues. CDR3 protein: CASSDSATGVAEAFF. DNA for the CDR3: TGTGCCAGCAGTGATTCTGCGACAGGGGTGGCTGAAGCTTTCTTT.

Of note for this clone: An end of the junction differs from the germline gene, which may be a read error. The chain joins TRBV20-1 to TRBJ2-1; 10 nucleotides agree with TRBD2. The CDR3 sequence is 9 residues long. Germline CDR1 is DFQATT and CDR2 is SNEGSKA (reference sequence). In DNA form, the CDR3 reads TGCAGTGCTACCGGACTAGCGGTCTTC. It is translated as CSATGLAVF.

This chain connects TRBV29-1 to TRBJ1-1; TRBD1 matches 8 bases. Germline V gives CDR1 SQVTM, CDR2 ANQGSEA. This CDR3 spans 12 amino acids. The CDR3 DNA sequence: TGCAGTCACGGACAGGGAGGCACTGAAGCTTTCTTT. Translation gives CSHGQGGTEAFF.

The V call is TRBV28, the J call TRBJ2-1; 7 nucleotides line up with TRBD2. V lost 5 bases and J lost 6; bases outside the gene matches: 13. This CDR3 is 16 amino acids long. Germline-derived CDR1 and CDR2 are MDHEN and SYDVKM. Written as DNA, the CDR3 is TGTGCCAGCAGTCCTTCTCGGAGCGGGACTTTCAATGAGCAGTTCTTC. Its translation: CASSPSRSGTFNEQFF. The whole variable domain, filled in from reference TRBV28 and TRBJ2-1, reads DVKVTQSSRYLVKRTGEKVFLECVQDMDHENMFWYRQDPGLGLRLIYFSYDVKMKEKGDIPEGYSVSREKKERFSLILESASTNQTSMYLCASSPSRSGTFNEQFFGPGTRLTVL.

V usage is TRBV6-5 and J usage is TRBJ2-2; TRBD2 matches at 7 bases. Germline V gene lookup returns CDR1 MNHEY and CDR2 SVGAGI. CDR3 length: 15 amino acids. J lost 1 base, V lost 2 bases, and 1 base had no gene match. CDR3 nucleotides: TGTGCCAGCAGTTACGAGCGGGGGAACACCGGGGAGCTGTTTTTT. The encoded protein is CASSYERGNTGELFF.

The rearrangement uses TRBV27 and TRBJ2-1; 8 nucleotides agree with TRBD2. The CDR3 runs to 16 residues. V lost 5 bases, J lost 12 bases, and 18 bases stayed unmatched. The V gene's germline CDR1 is MNHEY and CDR2 SMNVEV (reference sequence). CDR3 region: CASSTTGLGRTVRQFF. The CDR3 nucleotides are TGTGCCAGCAGTACGACGGGACTAGGAAGAACGGTTCGGCAGTTCTTC.

The genes are TRBV11-2 and TRBJ2-5; TRBD2 might be the D (5 bases). Germline loops: CDR1 SGHAT, CDR2 FQNNGV. The V and J ends lost 4 bases and 1 base respectively, with 10 bases between them. This CDR3 is built from 14 residues. The CDR3 is CASSSLAGQETQYF. Written as DNA, the CDR3 is TGTGCCAGCAGCTCTCTAGCTGGCCAAGAGACCCAGTACTTC.

The chain carries TRBV14 and TRBJ1-2; tentatively, D is TRBD1 (6 bases). This CDR3 has 14 residues. The V and J ends lost 2 bases and 2 bases respectively, with 9 bases between them. Per the germline V gene, CDR1 is SGHDN and CDR2 is FVKESK. The CDR3 sequence: CASSQIQGNYGYTF. CDR3 coding DNA: TGTGCCAGCAGCCAAATACAGGGAAACTATGGCTACACCTTC.

The V gene is TRBV23-1, the J gene TRBJ1-5, with 7 bases aligning to TRBD1. TRBV23-1 is an open reading frame whose function is uncertain. The CDR3 length is 22 residues. Unmatched junction bases numbered 20, after V lost 0 bases and J lost 0 bases. The CDR3: CASSQSNERMDRYPLSNQPQHF. In nucleotides, the CDR3 is TGCGCCAGCAGTCAATCGAATGAGCGAATGGACAGGTACCCCCTTAGCAATCAGCCCCAGCATTTT.

This chain connects TRBV2 to TRBJ1-5; TRBD1 might be the D (6 bases). Germline V gene sequence: CDR1 SNHLY, CDR2 FYNNEI. V dropped 8 bases and J dropped 5 bases, with 10 bases sitting between them. The length of the CDR3 is 12 residues. The CDR3 protein is CASSAGDQPQHF. CDR3 sequence (DNA): TGTGCCAGCTCTGCAGGGGATCAGCCCCAGCATTTT.